This TCR beta chain stems from a study of shared clonotypes between healthy human individuals. CDR3 length equals 20 residues. Germline CDR1 reads MGHRA; CDR2 reads YSYEKL. J was trimmed by 4 bases and V by 3 bases; bases with no gene match: 14. With regard to this clone: Its antigen is unidentified.

Libraries were prepared by immunoSEQ multiplex PCR; TCRdb keeps only in-frame clonotypes and omits some of them. The table includes about 180,000 clones, about 93% detected once. Study outcomes and limitations: The generation probabilities recorded for non-shared clonotypes fell below those of clonotypes shared by all four donors.

Sequenced material: naive CD4+ T cells sorted from blood. Subset reported: CD45RA+ positively selected. The chain carries TRBV4-1 and TRBJ2-2; 13 nucleotides align to TRBD2. The sequence was obtained from a woman aged 25 to 39 in good health. The CDR3 sequence is CASSQRGGLAGSGSTGELFF. The CDR3 DNA follows: TGCGCCAGCAGCCAGCGAGGGGGACTAGCGGGATCCGGTAGCACCGGGGAGCTGTTTTTT.